The 10 T cell receptor beta chains reported below all come from one sample, sequenced in a study of shared clonotypes between healthy human individuals. Profiling relied on immunoSEQ multiplex PCR, and the TCRdb table lists in-frame clones only, not all of them. Among some 500,000 clones listed, about 74% were seen once. Sequenced input: PBMCs. The receptors come from a woman aged 40 to 55 in good health. Some clones in this sample may be carry-over from other donors' samples.

The gene calls are TRBV2 and TRBJ1-2; perhaps TRBD1 as D (6 bases). Germline-derived CDR1 and CDR2 are SNHLY and FYNNEI. CDR3 length equals 13 residues. Trimming stripped 6 bases from V and 8 bases from J, with 16 bases between. The CDR3 reads CASRADRTDGYTF. Here the CDR3 DNA reads TGTGCCAGCAGGGCGGACAGAACTGACGGCTACACCTTC.

For this clone: With a far larger clone one base away, a read error is the likely cause. The rearrangement joins TRBV7-9 to TRBJ1-2; 11 nucleotides agree with TRBD1. This CDR3 is 17 amino acids long. Per the germline V gene, CDR1 is SEHNR and CDR2 is FQNEAQ (reference sequence). The CDR3 DNA reads TGTGCCAGCAGCCGTCCCGGGACAGGGGGAGCTAACTATGACTACACCTTC. Protein: CASSRPGTGGANYDYTF.

V usage is TRBV14 and J usage is TRBJ2-7, with 7 bases that match TRBD1. V lost 7 bases, J lost 6 bases, and 15 bases stayed unmatched. The CDR3 contains 15 residues. Per the germline V gene, CDR1 is SGHDN and CDR2 is FVKESK. The CDR3 region has the DNA TGTGCCAGCATCCTACCCGCAGGGGGTTATCTCGAGCAGTACTTC. It translates to CASILPAGGYLEQYF. Together with reference TRBV14 and TRBJ2-7, the CDR3 gives the full variable domain: EAGVTQFPSHSVIEKGQTVTLRCDPISGHDNLYWYRRVMGKEIKFLLHFVKESKQDESGMPNNRFLAERTGGTYSTLKVQPAELEDSGVYFCASILPAGGYLEQYFGPGTRLTVT.

The chain employs TRBV19 and TRBJ2-1, with 7 bases aligning to TRBD2. The germline CDR1 and CDR2 sequences are LNHDA and SQIVND (reference sequence). The CDR3 runs to 15 residues. J lost 4 bases, V lost 3 bases, and 6 bases had no gene match. The CDR3 sequence is CASSMAGVWYNEQFF. CDR3 DNA: TGTGCCAGTAGTATGGCGGGAGTGTGGTACAATGAGCAGTTCTTC.

This clone has ten or more counts. The identical CDR3 is also encoded by other nucleotide sequences in the sample. The V call is TRBV5-3, the J call TRBJ2-1; D is undetermined. TRBV5-3 is designated an ORF whose function remains uncertain. The V end lost 4 bases, the J end lost 0 bases, and 5 bases lay between the germline ends. The CDR3 totals 13 residues. The CDR3 coding sequence is TGTGCCAGAAGCGGAAGCTCCTACAATGAGCAGTTCTTC. It encodes CARSGSSYNEQFF.

This clone was observed a single time. CDR3 nucleotides: TGTGCCAGCAGCCAAGGTAGGACTTCAACCTTAAGCTCCTACAATGAGCAGTTCTTC. Translated: CASSQGRTSTLSSYNEQFF. V usage is TRBV4-2 and J usage is TRBJ2-1, with D possibly matching TRBD2 (5 bases). Germline-derived CDR1 and CDR2 are LGHNA and YNFKEQ. Deletions cut 1 base from V and 0 bases from J, with 19 bases between. The CDR3 has 19 residues.

V usage is TRBV2 and J usage is TRBJ2-1; D gene uncertain. CDR1 is SNHLY and CDR2 is FYNNEI in the germline V gene. There are 11 residues in the CDR3. V dropped 7 bases and J dropped 3 bases, with 4 bases sitting between them. The CDR3 spells CASTNYNEQFF. The CDR3 coding sequence is TGTGCCAGCACCAACTACAATGAGCAGTTCTTC.

The chain is built from TRBV28 and TRBJ2-7, with D perhaps matching TRBD1 (5 bases). Trimming took 2 bases from V and 6 from J, leaving 17 bases between them. CDR1 is MDHEN and CDR2 is SYDVKM in the germline V gene. The CDR3 contains 15 residues. CDR3 nucleotide sequence: TGTGCCAGCAGTTTACCGGGCAGGGTAATGGTCGAGCAGTACTTC. Translation gives CASSLPGRVMVEQYF.

CDR3: CASSLRQGSDEQYF. The CDR3 DNA sequence: TGTGCCAGCAGTCTCCGACAGGGTTCTGACGAGCAGTACTTC. The chain joins TRBV28 to TRBJ2-7; TRBD1 agrees at 7 bases. From germline, CDR1 is MDHEN and CDR2 SYDVKM. The CDR3 length is 14 residues. V lost 5 bases to trimming and J lost 5 bases; unmatched junction nucleotides: 9.

The CDR3 sequence is CASSGLAGVGEQFF. The CDR3 DNA reads TGCGCCAGTTCGGGACTAGCGGGAGTAGGCGAGCAGTTCTTC. This rearrangement joins TRBV5-1 to TRBJ2-1; TRBD2 matches 14 bases. Trimming removed 8 bases from V and 10 bases from J; junction bases left unmatched: 8. The CDR3 has 14 residues. Per the germline V gene, CDR1 is SGHRS and CDR2 is YFSETQ. Together with reference TRBV5-1 and TRBJ2-1, the CDR3 gives the full variable domain: KAGVTQTPRYLIKTRGQQVTLSCSPISGHRSVSWYQQTPGQGLQFLFEYFSETQRNKGNFPGRFSGRQFSNSRSEMNVSTLELGDSALYLCASSGLAGVGEQFFGPGTRLTVL.